These 6 T cell receptor beta chains share one sample of origin, sequenced in a study of CD8 T cells in ankylosing spondylitis. TCRdb re-derived calls from the 5' RACE reads in MiXCR, one entry per CDR3 protein. The sample includes 40,000 to 55,000 distinct CDR3 sequences, 6.5% to 9% of them seen just once. Sequenced: blood, either unsorted or a sorted T cell fraction (not recorded which). These receptors all stem from a female donor with ankylosing spondylitis or in good health (not recorded which).

About this clonotype itself: A much larger clone lies a single base off, so this may be a read error. The rearrangement joins TRBV7-3 to TRBJ1-4; D not resolved. The CDR3 runs to 15 residues. Looked up from germline, CDR1 is SGHTA and CDR2 is FQGTGA. CDR3 nucleotides: TGTGGCAGCAGCTTAACCCCGGCAACTAATGAAAAACTGTTTTTT. It translates to CGSSLTPATNEKLFF.

This clonotype was counted at least ten times. The DNA for the CDR3 is TGCGCCAGCAGCTTGGTACCGGACAGGGCGGGTGGCTACACCTTC. Its translation: CASSLVPDRAGGYTF. This chain links TRBV5-1 with TRBJ1-2, with 8 nucleotides matching TRBD1. Germline CDR1 and CDR2: SGHRS and YFSETQ. J gave up 7 bases and V 0 bases, and 8 bases lay outside the gene matches. CDR3 size: 15 residues.

This clonotype has at least ten counts. The chain joins TRBV12-3 or TRBV12-4 to TRBJ1-2; 8 bases line up with TRBD1. The CDR3 covers 14 residues. With 8 bases clipped from V and 1 base from J, the junction kept 6 bases outside the gene matches. The CDR3 bases are TGTGCCAGCGGGGTGGACAGGGTTAACTATGGCTACACCTTC. The encoded protein is CASGVDRVNYGYTF.

J is TRBJ2-3 and V is TRBV7-2; 10 bases agree with TRBD2. J was trimmed by 2 bases and V by 2 bases; bases with no gene match: 4. The germline gives CDR1 SGHTA, CDR2 FQGNSA. CDR3 length equals 16 residues. The CDR3 DNA is TGTGCCAGCAGCTTAATTAGCGGGGGGTTCACAGATACGCAGTATTTT. Protein product: CASSLISGGFTDTQYF.

This clonotype was seen ten or more times. CDR3 in DNA: TGCGCCAGCAGCTTGGCCGCGGAGACCCAGTACTTC. This encodes CASSLAAETQYF. The rearrangement links TRBV5-1 to TRBJ2-5; no clear D gene. V was trimmed by 0 bases and J by 5 bases, leaving 5 bases between them. The CDR3 spans 12 residues. Germline V gene lookup returns CDR1 SGHRS and CDR2 YFSETQ.

This chain links TRBV20-1 with TRBJ2-5; TRBD1 is a possible D gene (7 bases). V lost 4 bases and J 7 bases, leaving 16 bases between the germline ends. Germline V gene lookup returns CDR1 DFQATT and CDR2 SNEGSKA (reference sequence). This CDR3 spans 13 amino acids. The CDR3 DNA follows: TGCAGTGCTAAGACTAGGGGGACAGCGACCCAGTACTTC. Its translation is CSAKTRGTATQYF.